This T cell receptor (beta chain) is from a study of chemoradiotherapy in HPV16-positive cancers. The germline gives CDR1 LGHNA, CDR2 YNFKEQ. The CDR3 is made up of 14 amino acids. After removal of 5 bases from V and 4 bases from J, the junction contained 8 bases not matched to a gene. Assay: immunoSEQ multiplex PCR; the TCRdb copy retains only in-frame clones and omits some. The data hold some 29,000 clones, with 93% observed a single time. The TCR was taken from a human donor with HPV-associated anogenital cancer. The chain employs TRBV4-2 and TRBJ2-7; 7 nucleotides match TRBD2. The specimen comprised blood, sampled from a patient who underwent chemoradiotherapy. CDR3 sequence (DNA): TGTGCCAGCAGCTTAAGGGAGGGGACTTACGAGCAGTACTTC. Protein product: CASSLREGTYEQYF.